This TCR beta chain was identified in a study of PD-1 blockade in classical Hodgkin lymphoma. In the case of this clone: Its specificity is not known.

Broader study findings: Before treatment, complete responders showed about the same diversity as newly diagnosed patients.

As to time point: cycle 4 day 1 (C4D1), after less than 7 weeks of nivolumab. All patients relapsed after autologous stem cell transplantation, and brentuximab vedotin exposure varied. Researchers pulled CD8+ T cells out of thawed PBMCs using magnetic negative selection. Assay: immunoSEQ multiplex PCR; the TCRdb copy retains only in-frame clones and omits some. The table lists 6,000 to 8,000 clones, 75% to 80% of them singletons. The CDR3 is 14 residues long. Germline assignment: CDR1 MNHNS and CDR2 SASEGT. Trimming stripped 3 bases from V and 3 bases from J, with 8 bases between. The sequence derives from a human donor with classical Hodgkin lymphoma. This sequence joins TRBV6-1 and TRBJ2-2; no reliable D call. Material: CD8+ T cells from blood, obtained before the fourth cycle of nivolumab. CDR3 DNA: TGTGCCAGCAGTGATTGGCGGCACACCGGGGAGCTGTTTTTT. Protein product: CASSDWRHTGELFF.